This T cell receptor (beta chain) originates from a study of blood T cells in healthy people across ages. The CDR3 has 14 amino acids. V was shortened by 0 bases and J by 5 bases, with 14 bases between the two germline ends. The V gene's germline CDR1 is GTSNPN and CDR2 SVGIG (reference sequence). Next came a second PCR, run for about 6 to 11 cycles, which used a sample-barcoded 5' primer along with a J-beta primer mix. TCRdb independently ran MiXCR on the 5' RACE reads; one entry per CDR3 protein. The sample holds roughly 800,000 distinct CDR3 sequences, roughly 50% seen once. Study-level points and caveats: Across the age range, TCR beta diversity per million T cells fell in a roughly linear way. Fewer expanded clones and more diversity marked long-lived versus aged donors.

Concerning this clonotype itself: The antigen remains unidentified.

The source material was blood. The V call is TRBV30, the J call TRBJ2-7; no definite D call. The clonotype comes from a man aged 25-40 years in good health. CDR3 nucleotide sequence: TGTGCCTGGAGTGTCAATCGACTTGAGGACGAGCAGTACTTC. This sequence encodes CAWSVNRLEDEQYF.